Below, one T cell receptor beta chain is given with its context. These data are taken from a study of control samples from healthy donors and cancer patients. The CDR3 runs 15 residues. The germline CDR1 and CDR2 sequences are LGHDT and YNNKEL (reference sequence). With 1 base removed from V and 0 bases from J, the gap between germline ends came to 9 bases. The assay was immunoSEQ multiplex PCR, and TCRdb's table has in-frame clones only and misses some. This sample has around 170,000 clones, with around nine tenths found just once. Sequenced input: blood. The V gene is TRBV3-1 (or the pseudogene TRBV3-2), the J gene TRBJ1-1; D unclear. The receptor comes from a woman in her 30s in good health. The CDR3: CASSQGTKMNTEAFF. The CDR3 region has the DNA TGTGCCAGCAGCCAAGGAACGAAGATGAACACTGAAGCTTTCTTT.